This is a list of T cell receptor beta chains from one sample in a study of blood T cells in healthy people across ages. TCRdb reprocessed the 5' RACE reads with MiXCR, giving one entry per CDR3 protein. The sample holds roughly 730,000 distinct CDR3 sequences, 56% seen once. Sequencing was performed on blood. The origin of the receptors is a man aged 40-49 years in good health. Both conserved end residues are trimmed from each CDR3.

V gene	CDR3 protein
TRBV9	ASSRAGDYNEQF
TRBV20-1	SARDRPYNEQF
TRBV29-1	SVVDATNEKLF
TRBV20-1	SAMTDTVYGYT
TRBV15	ATSTFSGGITDTQY
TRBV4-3	ASSQAWRGRETQY
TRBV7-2	ASSLALNEKLF
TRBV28	ASSFLAGLEDRQETQY
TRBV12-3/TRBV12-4	ASSPIRLAGDNEQY
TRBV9	ASSVEIGGTNPDTQY
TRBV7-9	ASGGLAGAGNEQF
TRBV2	ASSERGRGPYEQY
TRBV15	ATSRGPGLGDKNIQY
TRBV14	ASSPGTIIAGTQY
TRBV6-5	ASSYRMGLAGGEQF
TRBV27	ASSLRDRGVDNEQF
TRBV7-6	ASSLIGSNQPQH
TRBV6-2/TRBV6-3	ASRDGTGGTDTQY
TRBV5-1	ASSSGQEIYQETQY
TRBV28	ASSLPGTGARYTEAF
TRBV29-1	SVEDPGGNTQY
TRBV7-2	ASSQWDRGQEAQY
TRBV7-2	ASSSDLDRRTYEQY
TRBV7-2	ASSAVGTPGTDTQY
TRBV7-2	ASSPDLWITDTQY
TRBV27	ASSPTTSGDQETQY
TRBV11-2	ASSTRLLAGGIGYNEQF
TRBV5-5	ASSRDSLATNEKLF
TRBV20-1	SGGATSTTDTQY
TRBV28	ASRGVDTQY
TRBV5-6	ASNSGLYSNQPQH
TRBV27	ASSQGTTATDTQY
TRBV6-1	ASRGGGPAIPNTEAF
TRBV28	ATTRTADRGGSGYT
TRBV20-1	SAHGGQGLNEQY
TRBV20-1	SAIPGLAVQGAKNIQY
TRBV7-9	ASSSSLGKQETQY
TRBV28	ASSPGPYNEQY
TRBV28	ASSLSTLAGHDINYEQY
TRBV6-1	ASSVYGTVNTGELF
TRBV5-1	ASSLDGGRVLHEQF
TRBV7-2	ASSTDWSETQY
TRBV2	ASRAQLGISDTQY